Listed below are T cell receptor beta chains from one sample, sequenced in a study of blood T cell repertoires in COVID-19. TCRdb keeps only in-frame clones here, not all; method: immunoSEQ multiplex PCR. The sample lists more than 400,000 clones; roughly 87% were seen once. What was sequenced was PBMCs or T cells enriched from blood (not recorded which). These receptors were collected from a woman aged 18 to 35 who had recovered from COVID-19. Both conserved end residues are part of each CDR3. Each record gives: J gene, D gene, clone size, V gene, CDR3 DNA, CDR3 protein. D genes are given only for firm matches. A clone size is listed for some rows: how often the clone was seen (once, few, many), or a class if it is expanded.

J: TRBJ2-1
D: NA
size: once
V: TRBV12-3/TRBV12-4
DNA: TGTGCCAGCAGGTATAACAATGAGCAGTTCTTC
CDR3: CASRYNNEQFF

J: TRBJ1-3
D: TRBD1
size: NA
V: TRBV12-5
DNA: TGTGCTAGTGGTTTATCCCAGGGGGCTCTCTCTGGAAACACCATATATTTT
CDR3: CASGLSQGALSGNTIYF

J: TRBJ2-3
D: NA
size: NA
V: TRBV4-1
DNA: TGCGCCAGCAGTTATCAGGTTGTGAGCACAGATACGCAGTATTTT
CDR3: CASSYQVVSTDTQYF

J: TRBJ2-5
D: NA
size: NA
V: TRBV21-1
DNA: TGTGCCAGCAGCAAAGGGGGGTTGGACAGGGAAGAGACCCAGTACTTC
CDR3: CASSKGGLDREETQYF

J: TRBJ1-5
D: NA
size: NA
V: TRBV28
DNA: TGTGCCACTTTGGACATTACCTTAAATCAGCCCCAGCATTTT
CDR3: CATLDITLNQPQHF

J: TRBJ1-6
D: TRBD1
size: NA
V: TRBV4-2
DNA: TGTGCCAGCAGCCAAGACAGGGGGAATTCACCCCTCCACTTT
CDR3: CASSQDRGNSPLHF

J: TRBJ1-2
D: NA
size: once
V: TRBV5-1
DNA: TGCGCCAGCAGCCCCACCCAAACAGACTATGGCTACACCTTC
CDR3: CASSPTQTDYGYTF

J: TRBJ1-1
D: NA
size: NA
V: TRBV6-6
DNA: TGTGCCAGCAGTTACTCAGAAACTCTGAACACTGAAGCTTTCTTT
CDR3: CASSYSETLNTEAFF

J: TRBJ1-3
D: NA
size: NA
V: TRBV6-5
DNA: TGTGCCAGCACCCGAACTTCCTCCTCTGGAAACACCATATATTTT
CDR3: CASTRTSSSGNTIYF

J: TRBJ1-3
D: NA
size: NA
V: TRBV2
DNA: TGTGCCAGCAGCTTAACCGATAGCTCTGGAAACACCATATATTTT
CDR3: CASSLTDSSGNTIYF

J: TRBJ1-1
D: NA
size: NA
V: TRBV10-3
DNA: TGTGCCATCAGCCTCGGGGAGAACACTGAAGCTTTCTTT
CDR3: CAISLGENTEAFF

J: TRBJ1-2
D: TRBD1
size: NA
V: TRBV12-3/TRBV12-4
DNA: TGTGCCAGCAGGCTAGGACAGGGTAGAGGCTACACCTTC
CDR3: CASRLGQGRGYTF

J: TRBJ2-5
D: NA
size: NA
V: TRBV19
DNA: TGTGCCAGTAGGCGAAGAGGGAACGGAGAGACCCAGTACTTC
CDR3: CASRRRGNGETQYF

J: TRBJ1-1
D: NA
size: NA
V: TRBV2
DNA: TGTGCCAGCAGCTCAAGAAGGGGGTATCACACTGAAGCTTTCTTT
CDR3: CASSSRRGYHTEAFF

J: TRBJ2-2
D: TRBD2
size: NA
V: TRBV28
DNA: TGTGCCAGCGGCGGGGGGGGATCCGGGGAGCTGTTTTTT
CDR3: CASGGGGSGELFF

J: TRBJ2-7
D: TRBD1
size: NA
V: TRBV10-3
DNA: TGTGCCATCAGCTCAGGGGGGGACAGGGCGCCCTACGAGCAGTACTTC
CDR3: CAISSGGDRAPYEQYF

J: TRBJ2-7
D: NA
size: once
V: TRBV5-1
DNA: TGCGCCAGCAGCTTGAAGCCCCGCGGCTCCTCCTACGAGCAGTACTTC
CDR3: CASSLKPRGSSYEQYF

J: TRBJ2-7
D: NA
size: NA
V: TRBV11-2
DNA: TGTGCCAGCAGCTTAGAAGTAGCGTTCTCCTACGAGCAGTACTTC
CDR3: CASSLEVAFSYEQYF

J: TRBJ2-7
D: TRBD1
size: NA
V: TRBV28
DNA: TGTGCCAGCAGTTTCGGGGGACAGGGCTACGAGCAGTACTTC
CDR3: CASSFGGQGYEQYF

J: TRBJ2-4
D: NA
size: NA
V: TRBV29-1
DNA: TGCAGCGTTCACCGGGGGTTGGGGGTATGGGGAAACATTCAGTACTTC
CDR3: CSVHRGLGVWGNIQYF

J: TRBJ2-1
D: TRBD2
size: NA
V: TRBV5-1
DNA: TGCGCCAGCACCCAACCGACTAGCGGGGGTGAGCAGTTCTTC
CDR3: CASTQPTSGGEQFF

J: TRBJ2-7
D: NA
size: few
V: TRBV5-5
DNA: TGTGCCAGCAGCCCCGGGGACTCTCGAGCCTACGAGCAGTACTTC
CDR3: CASSPGDSRAYEQYF

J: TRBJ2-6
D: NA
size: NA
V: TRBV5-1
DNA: TGCGCCAGCAGCTTGGCTTTCGGGGGCGTCCTGACTTTC
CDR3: CASSLAFGGVLTF

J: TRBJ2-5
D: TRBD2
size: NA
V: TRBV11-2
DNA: TGTGCCAGCAGCTTAGTTCTAGCGGGGGTGGGAGAGACCCAGTACTTC
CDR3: CASSLVLAGVGETQYF

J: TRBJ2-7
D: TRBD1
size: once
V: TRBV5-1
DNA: TGCGCCAGCAGCTTGGCACAGGGGTCCTACGAGCAGTACTTC
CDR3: CASSLAQGSYEQYF

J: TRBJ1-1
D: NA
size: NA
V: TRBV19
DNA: TGTGCCAGTACTCCGCTAGGACAGTCGGACACTGAAGCTTTCTTT
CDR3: CASTPLGQSDTEAFF

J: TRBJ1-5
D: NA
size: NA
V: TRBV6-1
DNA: TGTGCCAGCAGTGAAGGGACAATACACAATCAGCCCCAGCATTTT
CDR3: CASSEGTIHNQPQHF

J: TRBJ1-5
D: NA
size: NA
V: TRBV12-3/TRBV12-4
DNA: TGTGCCAGCTCTTTAAATCAGCCCCAGCATTTT
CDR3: CASSLNQPQHF

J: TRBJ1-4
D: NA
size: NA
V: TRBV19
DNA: TGTGCCAGCCGTCCCCTTACAGGGCAGGGAATTGAAAAACTGTTTTTT
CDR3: CASRPLTGQGIEKLFF

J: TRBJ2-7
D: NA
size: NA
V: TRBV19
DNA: TGTGCCAGTAACGTGGCCTCCTACGAGCAGTACTTC
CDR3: CASNVASYEQYF

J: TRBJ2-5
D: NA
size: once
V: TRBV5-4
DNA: TGTGCCAGCAGCGGGGCAAGCCAAGAGACCCAGTACTTC
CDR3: CASSGASQETQYF

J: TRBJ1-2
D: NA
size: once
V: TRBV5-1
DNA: TGCGCCAGCAGCCTAACGGCGGCTAACTATGGCTACACCTTC
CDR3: CASSLTAANYGYTF

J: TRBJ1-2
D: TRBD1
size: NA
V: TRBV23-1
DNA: TGCGCCAGCATCCCATGGGGACAGGGTACGTATGGCTACACCTTC
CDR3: CASIPWGQGTYGYTF

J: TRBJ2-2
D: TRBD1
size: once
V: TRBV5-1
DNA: TGCGCCAGCAGCCCCGCCCAGGGGGCCGGGGAGCTGTTTTTT
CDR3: CASSPAQGAGELFF

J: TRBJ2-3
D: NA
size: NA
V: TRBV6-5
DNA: TGTGCCAGCAGTTACCCGGACTCGACGGTTACGCAGTATTTT
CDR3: CASSYPDSTVTQYF

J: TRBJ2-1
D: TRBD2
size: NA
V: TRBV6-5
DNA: TGTGCCACTGGCCCGACTAGCGGGGCGGTTGAGCAGTTCTTC
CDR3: CATGPTSGAVEQFF

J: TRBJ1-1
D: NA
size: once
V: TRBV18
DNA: TGTGCCAGCTCACCGACGGACAGCCCTTTGGACACTGAAGCTTTCTTT
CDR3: CASSPTDSPLDTEAFF

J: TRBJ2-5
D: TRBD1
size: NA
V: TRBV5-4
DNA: TGTGCCAGCAGCCGCAGGACAGGGGGGCGAGAGACCCAGTACTTC
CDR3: CASSRRTGGRETQYF

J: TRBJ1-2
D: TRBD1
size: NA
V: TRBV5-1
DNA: TGCGCCAGCAAAAGAACGGTGACAGGACAGGGGGAAGCTAACTATGGCTACACCTTC
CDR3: CASKRTVTGQGEANYGYTF

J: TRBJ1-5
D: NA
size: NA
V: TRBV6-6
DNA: TGTGCCAGCAGTCAGCAGGGGAGCAATCAGCCCCAGCATTTT
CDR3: CASSQQGSNQPQHF

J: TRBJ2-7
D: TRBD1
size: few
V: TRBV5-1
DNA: TGCGCCAGCAGCTTGGGGACTACAGGGGGAAGTGGTTACGAGCAGTACTTC
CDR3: CASSLGTTGGSGYEQYF